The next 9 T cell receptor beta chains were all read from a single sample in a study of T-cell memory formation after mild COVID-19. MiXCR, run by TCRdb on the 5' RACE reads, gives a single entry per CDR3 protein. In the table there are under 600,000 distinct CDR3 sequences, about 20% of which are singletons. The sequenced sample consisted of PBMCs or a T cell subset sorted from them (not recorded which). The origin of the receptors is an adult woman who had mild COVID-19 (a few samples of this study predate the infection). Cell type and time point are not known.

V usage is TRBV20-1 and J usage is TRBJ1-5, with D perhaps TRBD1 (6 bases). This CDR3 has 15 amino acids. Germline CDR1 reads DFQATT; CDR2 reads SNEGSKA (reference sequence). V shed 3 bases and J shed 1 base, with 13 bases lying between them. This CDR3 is CSARASGHSNQPQHF. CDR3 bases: TGCAGTGCTAGGGCCTCGGGACACAGCAATCAGCCCCAGCATTTT.

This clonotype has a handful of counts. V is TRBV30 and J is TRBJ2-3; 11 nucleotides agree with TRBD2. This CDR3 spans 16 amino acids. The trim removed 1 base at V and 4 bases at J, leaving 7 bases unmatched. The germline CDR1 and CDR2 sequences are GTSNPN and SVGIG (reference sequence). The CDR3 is CAWSDPSGRIADTQYF. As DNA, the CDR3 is TGTGCCTGGAGTGACCCTAGCGGGAGGATCGCAGATACGCAGTATTTT.

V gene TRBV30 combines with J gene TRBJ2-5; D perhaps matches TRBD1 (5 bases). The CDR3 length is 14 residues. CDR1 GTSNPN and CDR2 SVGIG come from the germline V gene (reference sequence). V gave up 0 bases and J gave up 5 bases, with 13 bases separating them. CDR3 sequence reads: CAWSVSRTRETQYF. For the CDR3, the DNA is TGTGCCTGGAGTGTATCCAGGACACGGGAGACCCAGTACTTC.

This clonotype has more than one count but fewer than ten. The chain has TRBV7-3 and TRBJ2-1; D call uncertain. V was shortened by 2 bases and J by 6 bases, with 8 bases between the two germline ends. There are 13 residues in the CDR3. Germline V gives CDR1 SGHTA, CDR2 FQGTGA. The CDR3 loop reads CASSLGPGNEQFF. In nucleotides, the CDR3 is TGTGCCAGCAGCTTAGGGCCTGGCAATGAGCAGTTCTTC.

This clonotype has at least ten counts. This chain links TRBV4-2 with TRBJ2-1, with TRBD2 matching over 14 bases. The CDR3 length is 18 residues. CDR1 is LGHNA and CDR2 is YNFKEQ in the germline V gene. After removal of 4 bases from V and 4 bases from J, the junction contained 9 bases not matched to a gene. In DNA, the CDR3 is TGTGCCAGCAGCCGAGGACTAGCGGGAGGTTTGGGATACAATGAGCAGTTCTTC. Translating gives CASSRGLAGGLGYNEQFF.

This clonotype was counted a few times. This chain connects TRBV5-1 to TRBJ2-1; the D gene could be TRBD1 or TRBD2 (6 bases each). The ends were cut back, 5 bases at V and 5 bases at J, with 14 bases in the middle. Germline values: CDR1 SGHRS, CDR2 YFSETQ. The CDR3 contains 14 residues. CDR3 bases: TGCGCCAGCAGGGACGCCCGGGGGCACAATGAGCAGTTCTTC. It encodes CASRDARGHNEQFF.

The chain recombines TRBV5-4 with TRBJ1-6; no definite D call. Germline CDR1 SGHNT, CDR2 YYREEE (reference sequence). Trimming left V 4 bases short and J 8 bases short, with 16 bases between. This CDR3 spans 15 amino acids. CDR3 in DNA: TGTGCCAGCAGCCCGGGCGCAGAGTCCTATTCACCCCTCCACTTT. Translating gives CASSPGAESYSPLHF.

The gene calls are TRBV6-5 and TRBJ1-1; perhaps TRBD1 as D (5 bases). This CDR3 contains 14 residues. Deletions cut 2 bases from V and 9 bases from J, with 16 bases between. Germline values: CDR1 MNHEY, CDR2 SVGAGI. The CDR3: CASSYDMTAWQAFF. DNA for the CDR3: TGTGCCAGCAGTTACGATATGACAGCATGGCAAGCTTTCTTT.

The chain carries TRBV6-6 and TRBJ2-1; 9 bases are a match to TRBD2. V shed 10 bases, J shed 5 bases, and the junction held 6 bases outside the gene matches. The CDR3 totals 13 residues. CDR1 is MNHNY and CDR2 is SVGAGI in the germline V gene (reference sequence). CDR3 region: CATRLAENNEQFF. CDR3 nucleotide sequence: TGTGCCACACGACTAGCGGAAAACAATGAGCAGTTCTTC.